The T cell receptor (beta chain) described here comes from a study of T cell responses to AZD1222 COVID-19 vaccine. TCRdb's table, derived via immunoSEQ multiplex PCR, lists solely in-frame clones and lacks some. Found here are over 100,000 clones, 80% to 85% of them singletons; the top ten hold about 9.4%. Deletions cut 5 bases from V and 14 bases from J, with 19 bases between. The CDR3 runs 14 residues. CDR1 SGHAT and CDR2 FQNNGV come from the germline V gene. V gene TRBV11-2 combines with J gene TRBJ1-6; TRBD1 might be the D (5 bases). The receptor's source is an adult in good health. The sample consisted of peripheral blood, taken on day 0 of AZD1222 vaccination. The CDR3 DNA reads TGTGCCAGCAGCATTGGGACCGGGAGCGGGGCCCTCCACTTT. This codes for CASSIGTGSGALHF.